These 27 T cell receptor beta chains were all obtained from the same sample, sequenced in a study of T cell changes during pregnancy in multiple sclerosis. The table came from immunoSEQ multiplex PCR; TCRdb's copy has only in-frame clones and leaves some out. The data hold under 70,000 clones, with roughly 88% observed a single time. The source material was peripheral blood, sampled in the third trimester of pregnancy. These receptors all come from a female donor in good health, enrolled as a control in a pregnancy study.

The gene calls are TRBV2 and TRBJ1-4; possible D gene TRBD1, 5 bases. The CDR3 consists of 15 residues. Trimming stripped 6 bases from V and 3 bases from J, with 14 bases between. CDR1 SNHLY and CDR2 FYNNEI come from the germline V gene. CDR3 amino acids: CASREPGLANEKLFF. Written as DNA, the CDR3 is TGTGCCAGCAGGGAACCGGGACTTGCTAATGAAAAACTGTTTTTT.

The J gene is TRBJ2-2, the V gene TRBV6-1; 7 bases fit TRBD1. The CDR3 runs 15 residues. The germline V gene encodes CDR1 MNHNS and CDR2 SASEGT. V lost 8 bases and J lost 3; bases outside the gene matches: 9. DNA for the CDR3: TGTGCCAGCGAACCGGGACAGTACGACACCGGGGAGCTGTTTTTT. Its protein is CASEPGQYDTGELFF.

The rearrangement links TRBV19 to TRBJ1-1; a weak D match, TRBD1 (6 bases). V was cut by 3 bases and J by 0 bases, with 17 bases left in between. CDR1 is LNHDA and CDR2 is SQIVND in the germline V gene (reference sequence). The CDR3 is made up of 17 amino acids. The CDR3: CASSIEGPRGMNTEAFF. The CDR3 DNA is TGTGCCAGTAGTATTGAGGGCCCGAGGGGGATGAACACTGAAGCTTTCTTT.

The chain links TRBV6-5 to TRBJ1-1, with D maybe TRBD1 (6 bases). The CDR3 consists of 13 residues. Germline-derived CDR1 and CDR2 are MNHEY and SVGAGI. V lost 5 bases and J lost 3, with 10 bases in between. CDR3 region: CASSLGQYTEAFF. CDR3 in DNA: TGTGCCAGCAGTCTAGGACAGTACACTGAAGCTTTCTTT.

The genes are TRBV7-9 and TRBJ1-4; D not resolved. The CDR3 is 18 residues long. V was clipped by 5 bases and J by 2 bases, with 21 bases between them. The germline gives CDR1 SEHNR, CDR2 FQNEAQ (reference sequence). The CDR3, as DNA: TGTGCCAGCAGCCTCTTAATGGCCGTAAATCGTACTAATGAAAAACTGTTTTTT. Encoded protein: CASSLLMAVNRTNEKLFF.

This clone was detected once. This chain connects TRBV7-2 to TRBJ2-5; D is possibly TRBD2 (5 bases). Deletions cut 5 bases from V and 5 bases from J, with 15 bases between. The CDR3 is 14 residues long. The germline gives CDR1 SGHTA, CDR2 FQGNSA. CDR3 amino acids: CASSPKGSGETQYF. CDR3 coding DNA: TGTGCCAGCAGCCCAAAAGGGTCGGGGGAGACCCAGTACTTC.

The chain recombines TRBV6-5 with TRBJ1-1, with D perhaps TRBD1 (6 bases). The CDR3 is made up of 13 amino acids. Germline assignment: CDR1 MNHEY and CDR2 SVGAGI. The V and J ends lost 0 bases and 4 bases respectively, with 6 bases between them. Written as DNA, the CDR3 is TGTGCCAGCAGTTACTCGACAGGCACTGAAGCTTTCTTT. Translated, it gives CASSYSTGTEAFF.

The chain has TRBV11-2 and TRBJ2-3, with a possible D match to TRBD2 (5 bases). Per the germline V gene, CDR1 is SGHAT and CDR2 is FQNNGV. Trimming took 1 base from V and 6 from J, leaving 11 bases between them. This CDR3 is built from 14 residues. CDR3 DNA sequence: TGTGCCAGCAGCTTAGCTGGCGGGCGGGATACGCAGTATTTT. Translated: CASSLAGGRDTQYF. Full variable domain (missing parts from reference TRBV11-2 and TRBJ2-3): EAGVAQSPRYKIIEKRQSVAFWCNPISGHATLYWYQQILGQGPKLLIQFQNNGVVDDSQLPKDRFSAERLKGVDSTLKIQPAKLEDSAVYLCASSLAGGRDTQYFGPGTRLTVL.

The table lists this clone with a few counts. The rearrangement uses TRBV30 and TRBJ1-1; no clear D. The CDR3 has 13 residues. The V gene lost 2 bases and the J gene lost 4 bases, with 11 bases spanning the gap. Germline values: CDR1 GTSNPN, CDR2 SVGIG (reference sequence). The DNA for the CDR3 is TGTGCCTGGAGTCCGTCCCGCGCCACTGAAGCTTTCTTT. Protein product: CAWSPSRATEAFF. The variable domain in full, completed from reference TRBV30 and TRBJ1-1, reads SQTIHQWPATLVQPVGSPLSLECTVEGTSNPNLYWYRQAAGRGLQLLFYSVGIGQISSEVPQNLSASRPQDRQFILSSKKLLLSDSGFYLCAWSPSRATEAFFGQGTRLTVV.

This CDR3 reads CASSLGQGETEAFF. For the CDR3, the DNA is TGCGCCAGCAGCCTCGGACAGGGGGAAACTGAAGCTTTCTTT. The gene calls are TRBV4-1 and TRBJ1-1, with 10 bases lining up with TRBD1. This CDR3 is 14 amino acids long. Looked up from germline, CDR1 is MGHRA and CDR2 is YSYEKL. V trimming: 4 bases; J trimming: 5 bases; junction bases outside the gene matches: 4.

The chain combines TRBV6-6 with TRBJ2-3; 7 nucleotides align to TRBD2. The CDR3 spans 15 residues. Germline V gives CDR1 MNHNY, CDR2 SVGAGI (reference sequence). V trimming: 7 bases; J trimming: 5 bases; junction bases outside the gene matches: 12. The CDR3: CASTYRSGEGDTQYF. The CDR3 bases are TGTGCCAGCACCTACAGGAGCGGGGAGGGAGATACGCAGTATTTT.

The chain is built from TRBV5-6 and TRBJ2-7; 7 bases are a match to TRBD2. The CDR3 is made up of 14 amino acids. The junction had 7 bases not matched to a gene; V was cut back by 2 bases and J by 5 bases. Germline V gene lookup returns CDR1 SGHDT and CDR2 YYEEEE. CDR3 protein: CASSLAGLRNEQYF. The DNA of the CDR3 is TGTGCCAGCAGCTTAGCGGGATTGAGAAACGAGCAGTACTTC.

V usage is TRBV6-1 and J usage is TRBJ1-6; the D gene is possibly TRBD1 (6 bases). The CDR3 spans 17 residues. V lost 4 bases and J lost 7, with 20 bases in between. CDR1 and CDR2 (germline): MNHNS, SASEGT. The CDR3 nucleotides read TGTGCCAGCAGTGCGCCTGCTAGAAGGGACAAGAATTCACCCCTCCACTTT. Its translation: CASSAPARRDKNSPLHF.

The chain links TRBV18 to TRBJ1-6; the D gene is possibly TRBD1 (5 bases). The length of the CDR3 is 14 residues. Per the germline V gene, CDR1 is KGHSH and CDR2 is LQKENI. The ends were cut back, 3 bases at V and 8 bases at J, with 11 bases in the middle. The CDR3 DNA reads TGTGCCAGCTCACCCCAGGGAGGTTATTCACCCCTCCACTTT. This sequence encodes CASSPQGGYSPLHF.

The chain employs TRBV6-1 and TRBJ1-1, with D unclear. Germline V gene data show CDR1 as MNHNS and CDR2 as SASEGT. Trimming left V 7 bases short and J 1 base short, with 7 bases between. This CDR3 has 12 amino acids. The CDR3 DNA sequence: TGTGCCAGCAACTCGGGGAACACTGAAGCTTTCTTT. This sequence encodes CASNSGNTEAFF.

The chain employs TRBV7-2 and TRBJ2-7; possible D gene TRBD2, 5 bases. The CDR3 runs to 14 residues. V was cut by 5 bases and J by 3 bases, with 14 bases left in between. The V gene's germline CDR1 is SGHTA and CDR2 FQGNSA. CDR3 coding DNA: TGTGCCAGCAGCACACGGACTCAAAACTACGAGCAGTACTTC. It is translated as CASSTRTQNYEQYF.

This rearrangement joins TRBV15 to TRBJ1-5; the match to TRBD1 covers 7 bases. The CDR3 is 20 residues long. Germline V gene data show CDR1 as LNHNV and CDR2 as YYDKDF (reference sequence). The junction had 23 bases not matched to a gene; V was cut back by 3 bases and J by 6 bases. This CDR3 reads CATSRMGWDRRNLVGQPQHF. DNA for the CDR3: TGTGCCACCAGCAGGATGGGTTGGGACAGAAGGAATCTCGTGGGTCAGCCCCAGCATTTT.

J is TRBJ2-2 and V is TRBV19, with a tentative D call TRBD1 (5 bases). This CDR3 has 13 residues. V dropped 5 bases and J dropped 4 bases, with 8 bases sitting between them. In germline, CDR1 is LNHDA, CDR2 SQIVND (reference sequence). The CDR3 region is CASSRRATGELFF. DNA for the CDR3: TGTGCCAGTAGTCGCAGGGCCACCGGGGAGCTGTTTTTT.

V and J are TRBV6-5 and TRBJ1-2, with a tentative D call TRBD1 (5 bases). Looked up from germline, CDR1 is MNHEY and CDR2 is SVGAGI. V was clipped by 2 bases and J by 1 base, with 8 bases between them. CDR3 length equals 14 residues. The CDR3 spells CASSYLGLNYGYTF. DNA of the CDR3: TGTGCCAGCAGTTACCTGGGGCTTAACTATGGCTACACCTTC.

The rearrangement joins TRBV6-1 to TRBJ2-7, with TRBD1 as a possible D gene (5 bases). Trimming removed 3 bases from V and 0 bases from J, with 9 bases in between. This CDR3 contains 14 residues. Germline-derived CDR1 and CDR2 are MNHNS and SASEGT. CDR3 DNA: TGTGCCAGCAGTGAGGCAGGGTTCTCCTACGAGCAGTACTTC. Translating it yields CASSEAGFSYEQYF.

The chain combines TRBV7-2 with TRBJ1-2; the match to TRBD1 covers 9 bases. Trimming took 5 bases from V and 7 from J; bases not matched to a gene: 5. This CDR3 is 13 amino acids long. Germline V gene lookup returns CDR1 SGHTA and CDR2 FQGNSA. The DNA for the CDR3 is TGTGCCAGCAGCCCGGGACAGGGACTTGGCTACACCTTC. It specifies CASSPGQGLGYTF.

The V gene is TRBV11-2, the J gene TRBJ2-5; 8 bases align to TRBD1. Per the germline V gene, CDR1 is SGHAT and CDR2 is FQNNGV. V lost 0 bases and J lost 6; bases outside the gene matches: 3. The CDR3 loop spans 14 amino acids. The CDR3 DNA sequence: TGTGCCAGCAGCTTAGACGGACAGGGACAGACCCAGTACTTC. It translates to CASSLDGQGQTQYF.

Here the CDR3 DNA reads TGTGCCTGGAACGACTATACCGGGGAGCTGTTTTTT. This translates into CAWNDYTGELFF. The rearrangement links TRBV30 to TRBJ2-2; D may be TRBD2 (5 bases). The germline V gene has CDR1 GTSNPN and CDR2 SVGIG (reference sequence). The germline V and J ends were trimmed by 4 bases and 5 bases, with 8 bases remaining between them. The CDR3 consists of 12 residues.

The chain recombines TRBV2 with TRBJ2-2; D may be TRBD2 (6 bases). CDR1 is SNHLY, CDR2 FYNNEI, per germline. Trimming took 4 bases from V and 4 from J, leaving 10 bases between them. The CDR3 runs to 14 residues. In DNA, the CDR3 is TGTGCCAGCAGTGGCTGGGAGGTCACCGGGGAGCTGTTTTTT. It encodes CASSGWEVTGELFF.

This rearrangement joins TRBV11-3 to TRBJ1-5, with TRBD1 matching 7 bases. This CDR3 is built from 15 residues. The trim removed 3 bases at V and 3 bases at J, leaving 5 bases unmatched. CDR1 is SGHNT, CDR2 YENEEA, per germline. CDR3 in amino acids: CASSLTGKHNQPQHF. CDR3 in DNA: TGTGCCAGCAGCTTGACAGGGAAACACAATCAGCCCCAGCATTTT.

The rearrangement uses TRBV4-1 and TRBJ2-7; tentatively, D is TRBD2 (6 bases). V lost 2 bases to trimming and J lost 2 bases, with 10 bases between them. Germline values: CDR1 MGHRA, CDR2 YSYEKL. The CDR3 extends over 14 amino acids. CDR3 residues: CASSQSGVTYEQYF. Written as DNA, the CDR3 is TGCGCCAGCAGCCAATCGGGGGTAACCTACGAGCAGTACTTC.

The V and J genes are TRBV5-4 and TRBJ2-3; 10 bases agree with TRBD2. This CDR3 spans 16 amino acids. V trimming: 1 base; J trimming: 2 bases; junction bases outside the gene matches: 4. Germline-derived CDR1 and CDR2 are SGHNT and YYREEE (reference sequence). Here the CDR3 reads CASSLSGGVYTDTQYF. The CDR3 DNA reads as TGTGCCAGCAGCTTGAGCGGGGGGGTATACACAGATACGCAGTATTTT.